These 20 T cell receptor beta chains share one sample of origin, sequenced in a study of T cells after yellow fever vaccination. MiXCR, applied by TCRdb to the 5' RACE reads, yields one record per CDR3 protein. Altogether some 290,000 distinct CDR3 sequences are present, about 10% being singletons, with the ten largest covering about 3%. The sample was CD4+ T cells sorted from PBMCs, taken 45 days after the yellow fever booster vaccination. The origin of the receptors is a man younger than 30 who received the YFV17D yellow fever vaccine.

This clonotype was seen a few times. The rearrangement joins TRBV29-1 to TRBJ2-3; D is ambiguous. Looked up from germline, CDR1 is SQVTM and CDR2 is ANQGSEA. CDR3 length: 12 residues. V was shortened by 7 bases and J by 2 bases, with 10 bases between the two germline ends. CDR3: CSAHQNTDTQYF. The CDR3 nucleotides read TGCAGCGCCCACCAAAACACAGATACGCAGTATTTT.

In its sample, this clonotype was seen a few times. V and J are TRBV5-1 and TRBJ2-6; no firm D call. The ends were cut back, 4 bases at V and 1 base at J, with 6 bases in the middle. The germline V gene has CDR1 SGHRS and CDR2 YFSETQ. The CDR3 sequence is 14 residues long. CDR3 amino acids: CASSHTSGANVLTF. CDR3 nucleotides: TGCGCCAGCAGCCACACGTCTGGGGCCAACGTCCTGACTTTC.

This clonotype was counted only a few times. For the CDR3, the DNA is TGTGCCAGCTCACCACAGTTGGGGACAGACTCTGGAAACACCATATATTTT. Residues: CASSPQLGTDSGNTIYF. The chain is built from TRBV18 and TRBJ1-3, with TRBD1 identical over 7 bases. The CDR3 loop spans 17 amino acids. V lost 1 base to trimming and J lost 0 bases; unmatched junction nucleotides: 6. The germline gives CDR1 KGHSH, CDR2 LQKENI.

This clonotype was counted only a few times. The chain combines TRBV7-9 with TRBJ2-1; possibly TRBD1 for D (5 bases). Germline V lookup: CDR1 SEHNR, CDR2 FQNEAQ (reference sequence). CDR3 size: 14 residues. Trimming left V 4 bases short and J 4 bases short, with 11 bases between. The CDR3 coding sequence is TGTGCCAGCAGCTCTCATGACAGATACAATGAGCAGTTCTTC. It translates to CASSSHDRYNEQFF.

This chain links TRBV20-1 with TRBJ2-3; D is tentatively TRBD1 or TRBD2 (5 bases each). The CDR3 covers 15 residues. The V and J ends lost 3 bases and 0 bases respectively, with 13 bases between them. CDR1 is DFQATT, CDR2 SNEGSKA, per germline (reference sequence). CDR3 coding DNA: TGCAGTGCTAGCGGGGCACTAAAAAGCACAGATACGCAGTATTTT. Its protein product is CSASGALKSTDTQYF.

The table lists this clonotype with a few counts. The chain combines TRBV20-1 with TRBJ2-7; D gene uncertain. CDR1 DFQATT and CDR2 SNEGSKA come from the germline V gene (reference sequence). CDR3 length: 13 amino acids. V lost 3 bases to trimming and J lost 0 bases, with 9 bases between them. This chain's CDR3 is CSASTWVSYEQYV. The CDR3 DNA reads as TGCAGTGCTAGTACGTGGGTCTCCTACGAGCAGTACGTC.

In its sample, this clonotype was seen a few times. J is TRBJ1-5 and V is TRBV12-3 or TRBV12-4, with unresolved D. V was trimmed by 6 bases and J by 0 bases, leaving 9 bases between them. This CDR3 has 14 amino acids. For the CDR3, the DNA is TGTGCCAGCAGCTACGATAATAGCAATCAGCCCCAGCATTTT. Translated, it gives CASSYDNSNQPQHF.

This clonotype has a handful of counts. This chain connects TRBV30 to TRBJ1-4; 7 nucleotides match TRBD1. V dropped 3 bases and J dropped 7; count of bases not matched to a gene: 14. The CDR3 is 16 residues long. CDR1 is GTSNPN and CDR2 is SVGIG in the germline V gene (reference sequence). The CDR3 region is CAWRFLGDSESEKLFF. The CDR3 DNA is TGTGCCTGGAGATTTCTCGGGGACAGTGAGAGTGAAAAACTGTTTTTT.

There are a few counts of this clonotype. The genes are TRBV18 and TRBJ1-1; D uncertain. There are 16 residues in the CDR3. V lost 0 bases to trimming and J lost 2 bases, with 13 bases between them. Germline-derived CDR1 and CDR2 are KGHSH and LQKENI. CDR3 region: CASSPPSRRVNTEAFF. CDR3 sequence (DNA): TGTGCCAGCTCACCACCCAGCAGGAGGGTAAACACTGAAGCTTTCTTT.

The rearrangement joins TRBV10-3 to TRBJ2-3; 7 nucleotides align to TRBD2. Germline assignment: CDR1 ENHRY and CDR2 SYGVKD. This CDR3 has 15 residues. Germline trimming cut 3 bases from V and 3 bases from J; bases unmatched to any gene: 6. The CDR3 spells CAISDPGGKTDTQYF. Here the CDR3 DNA reads TGTGCCATCAGTGACCCCGGGGGGAAGACAGATACGCAGTATTTT.

This clonotype was recorded a few times. This chain connects TRBV5-1 to TRBJ1-1; D ambiguous. V lost 5 bases and J lost 2, with 13 bases in between. This CDR3 region has 14 residues. Germline-derived CDR1 and CDR2 are SGHRS and YFSETQ. The CDR3: CASRNPGPNTEAFF. In DNA form, the CDR3 reads TGCGCCAGCAGGAACCCCGGGCCCAACACTGAAGCTTTCTTT.

This clonotype showed up just a few times. This chain uses TRBV5-1 with TRBJ1-2, with D possibly matching TRBD1 (5 bases). Germline CDR1 reads SGHRS; CDR2 reads YFSETQ. The CDR3 length is 19 residues. Trimming removed 0 bases at V and 2 bases at J, with 23 bases between. The CDR3 nucleotides read TGCGCCAGCAGCTTGGAGATTTCAGGGCTCCGGAGGGCGAACTATGGCTACACCTTC. Its protein is CASSLEISGLRRANYGYTF.

This clonotype was detected only a few times. J is TRBJ1-4 and V is TRBV6-2 or TRBV6-3; D is unresolved. This CDR3 is 17 amino acids long. The ends were cut back, 0 bases at V and 5 bases at J, with 16 bases in the middle. The germline V gene has CDR1 MNHEY and CDR2 SVGEGT. For the CDR3, the DNA is TGTGCCAGCAGTTACTCTCGAAGTGGCCGACAAAATGAAAAACTGTTTTTT. The encoded protein is CASSYSRSGRQNEKLFF.

The V call is TRBV12-3 or TRBV12-4, the J call TRBJ2-2; D gene uncertain. V lost 3 bases to trimming and J lost 2 bases, with 10 bases between them. This CDR3 is 15 amino acids long. This chain's CDR3 is CASSLSRRNTGELFF. The CDR3 DNA sequence: TGTGCCAGCAGTTTGTCCCGGAGAAACACCGGGGAGCTGTTTTTT.

This chain joins TRBV6-4 and TRBJ1-5, with no clear D. V lost 3 bases and J lost 9, with 15 bases in between. From germline, CDR1 is MRHNA and CDR2 SNTAGT. The CDR3 is 14 residues long. CDR3 in DNA: TGTGCCAGCAGTGAGTGGTCGGGCCGAGGGCCCCAGCATTTT. It translates to CASSEWSGRGPQHF.

This clonotype was seen only a few times. This chain connects TRBV6-2 or TRBV6-3 to TRBJ2-1; TRBD2 might be the D (7 bases). The CDR3 length is 18 residues. Trimming pared 2 bases from V and 0 bases from J, leaving 17 bases between. Per germline, CDR1 MNHEY and CDR2 SVGEGT. The chain's CDR3 is CASSYPSRGAFSYNEQFF. In DNA, the CDR3 is TGTGCCAGCAGTTACCCCTCCCGGGGGGCCTTCTCCTACAATGAGCAGTTCTTC.

The gene calls are TRBV7-3 and TRBJ2-2; tentatively, D is TRBD1 (5 bases). Germline CDR1 reads SGHTA; CDR2 reads FQGTGA. V was shortened by 3 bases and J by 8 bases, with 7 bases between the two germline ends. The CDR3 runs to 12 residues. DNA of the CDR3: TGTGCCAGCAGCTTCCAGGGAGGGGAGCTGTTTTTT. It encodes CASSFQGGELFF.

The table lists this clonotype with a few counts. The chain recombines TRBV10-3 with TRBJ2-5; D is perhaps TRBD1 or TRBD2 (7 bases each). With 3 bases removed from V and 5 bases from J, the gap between germline ends came to 10 bases. This CDR3 is built from 13 residues. Germline CDR1 and CDR2: ENHRY and SYGVKD. The CDR3 DNA reads TGTGCCATCAGTGACCAGGGGGGGGAGACCCAGTACTTC. Translating gives CAISDQGGETQYF.

The chain uses TRBV4-2 and TRBJ1-4; the D gene is possibly TRBD1 (6 bases). The CDR3 is 16 amino acids. V was shortened by 1 base and J by 0 bases, with 9 bases between the two germline ends. Germline V gene sequence: CDR1 LGHNA, CDR2 YNFKEQ. CDR3 nucleotides: TGTGCCAGCAGCCAAGCGACAGGAACAACTAATGAAAAACTGTTTTTT. This codes for CASSQATGTTNEKLFF.

The chain joins TRBV4-3 to TRBJ1-2, with unresolved D. Germline V CDR1 and CDR2: LGHNA, YSLEER. V was clipped by 0 bases and J by 9 bases, with 14 bases between them. This CDR3 spans 14 amino acids. The DNA of the CDR3 is TGCGCCAGCAGCCAAGATCCCAGCCAATTCAGCTACACCTTC. As protein: CASSQDPSQFSYTF.